This passage covers 7 T cell receptor beta chains from one sample sequenced in a study of shared clonotypes between healthy human individuals. Naive CD8 cells lacked CD45RO, underwent positive selection for CCR7 and left out terminally differentiated effector memory CD45RA+ cells. Method: immunoSEQ multiplex PCR; TCRdb's copy keeps in-frame clones and lacks some. The sample has about 2 million clones, around 96% seen once; the top ten hold 1.2%. Sample: naive CD8+ T cells sorted from blood. All receptors derive from a man younger than 30 in good health.

About this clone: In the same sample, other DNA sequences code for this CDR3. The J gene is TRBJ2-2, the V gene TRBV11-2; the match to TRBD2 covers 9 bases. The CDR3 spans 15 residues. After removal of 0 bases from V and 6 bases from J, the junction contained 2 bases not matched to a gene. CDR1 SGHAT and CDR2 FQNNGV come from the germline V gene. The CDR3 bases are TGTGCCAGCAGCTTAGAAGTAGCGGGAGCCGGGGAGCTGTTTTTT. Protein: CASSLEVAGAGELFF.

The chain employs TRBV7-9 and TRBJ2-7, with 12 positions matching TRBD2. V trimming: 5 bases; J trimming: 3 bases; junction bases outside the gene matches: 17. This CDR3 has 19 amino acids. Germline-derived CDR1 and CDR2 are SEHNR and FQNEAQ (reference sequence). For the CDR3, the DNA is TGTGCCAGCAGCGTTGGACTAGCGGGATATACCTCGGATTTCTACGAGCAGTACTTC. The encoded protein is CASSVGLAGYTSDFYEQYF.

The rearrangement joins TRBV28 to TRBJ1-1; D possibly corresponds to TRBD1 (6 bases). The germline V gene has CDR1 MDHEN and CDR2 SYDVKM. Trimming removed 4 bases from V and 5 bases from J, with 20 bases in between. The CDR3 is made up of 16 amino acids. The DNA of the CDR3 is TGTGCCAGCAGTTGGAACAGGGTATCGGTCGGGACTGAAGCTTTCTTT. Amino acid sequence: CASSWNRVSVGTEAFF.

The chain links TRBV28 to TRBJ2-2; D gene uncertain. This CDR3 is 16 amino acids long. V was pared by 5 bases and J by 1 base, with 14 bases between. The germline CDR1 and CDR2 sequences are MDHEN and SYDVKM. CDR3 loop: CASSPLAEMNTGELFF. CDR3 bases: TGTGCCAGCAGTCCTCTGGCGGAGATGAACACCGGGGAGCTGTTTTTT.

The chain couples TRBV5-5 to TRBJ2-7; D not certain. Per the germline V gene, CDR1 is SGHKS and CDR2 is YYEKEE (reference sequence). Trimming removed 0 bases from V and 2 bases from J, with 15 bases in between. The CDR3 consists of 16 residues. CDR3 region: CASSLGPPEIAYEQYF. Written as DNA, the CDR3 is TGTGCCAGCAGCTTGGGTCCCCCAGAGATTGCCTACGAGCAGTACTTC.

This rearrangement joins TRBV5-6 to TRBJ2-5, with 11 positions matching TRBD2. V was clipped by 3 bases and J by 4 bases; unmatched bases: 5. There are 15 residues in the CDR3. The germline gives CDR1 SGHDT, CDR2 YYEEEE. CDR3 in DNA: TGTGCCAGCAGCTCCTATGGACTAGCGGGAGAGACCCAGTACTTC. It translates to CASSSYGLAGETQYF.

The rearrangement joins TRBV9 to TRBJ1-6; D unresolved. Trimming removed 3 bases from V and 8 bases from J, with 6 bases in between. Germline CDR1 reads SGDLS; CDR2 reads YYNGEE. This CDR3 region has 12 residues. CDR3 DNA sequence: TGTGCCAGCAGCGCTTCGGATTCACCCCTCCACTTT. Translated, it gives CASSASDSPLHF.